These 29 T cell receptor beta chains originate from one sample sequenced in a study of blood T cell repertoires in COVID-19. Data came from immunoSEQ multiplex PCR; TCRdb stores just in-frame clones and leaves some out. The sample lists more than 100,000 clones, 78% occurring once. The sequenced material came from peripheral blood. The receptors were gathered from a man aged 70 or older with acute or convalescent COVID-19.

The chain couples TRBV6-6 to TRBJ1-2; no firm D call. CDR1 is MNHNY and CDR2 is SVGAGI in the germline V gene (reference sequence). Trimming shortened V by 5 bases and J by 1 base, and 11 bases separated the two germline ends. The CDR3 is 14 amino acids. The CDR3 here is CASSGRGRNYGYTF. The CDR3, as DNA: TGTGCCAGCAGTGGCCGAGGTCGTAACTATGGCTACACCTTC.

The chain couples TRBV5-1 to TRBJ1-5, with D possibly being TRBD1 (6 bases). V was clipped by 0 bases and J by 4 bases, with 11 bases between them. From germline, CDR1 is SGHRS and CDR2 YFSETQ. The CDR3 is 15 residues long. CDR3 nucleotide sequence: TGCGCCAGCAGCTTGGGGGGGGGCTCAAATCAGCCCCAGCATTTT. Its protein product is CASSLGGGSNQPQHF.

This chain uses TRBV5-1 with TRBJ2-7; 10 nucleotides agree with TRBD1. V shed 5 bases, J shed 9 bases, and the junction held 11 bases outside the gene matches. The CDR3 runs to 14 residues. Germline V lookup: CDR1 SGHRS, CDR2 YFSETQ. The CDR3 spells CASSLTGTGDGQYF. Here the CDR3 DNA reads TGCGCCAGCAGTTTAACCGGGACAGGGGATGGGCAGTACTTC. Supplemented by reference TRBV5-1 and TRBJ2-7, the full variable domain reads KAGVTQTPRYLIKTRGQQVTLSCSPISGHRSVSWYQQTPGQGLQFLFEYFSETQRNKGNFPGRFSGRQFSNSRSEMNVSTLELGDSALYLCASSLTGTGDGQYFGPGTRLTVT.

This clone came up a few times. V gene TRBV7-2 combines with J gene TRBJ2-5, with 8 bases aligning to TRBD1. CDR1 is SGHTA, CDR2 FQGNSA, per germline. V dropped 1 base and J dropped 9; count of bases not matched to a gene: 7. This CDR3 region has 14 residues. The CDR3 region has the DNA TGTGCCAGCAGCTTAGAAGAGGACAGGGTCGCCCAGTACTTC. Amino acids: CASSLEEDRVAQYF. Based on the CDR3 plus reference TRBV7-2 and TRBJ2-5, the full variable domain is GAGVSQSPSNKVTEKGKDVELRCDPISGHTALYWYRQSLGQGLEFLIYFQGNSAPDKSGLPSDRFSAERTGGSVSTLTIQRTQQEDSAVYLCASSLEEDRVAQYFGPGTRLLVL.

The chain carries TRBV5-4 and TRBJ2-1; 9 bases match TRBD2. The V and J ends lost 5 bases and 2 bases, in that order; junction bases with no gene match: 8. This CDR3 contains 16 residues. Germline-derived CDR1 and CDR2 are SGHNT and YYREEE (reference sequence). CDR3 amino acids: CASSHGGGDPYNEQFF. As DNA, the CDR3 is TGTGCCAGCAGTCATGGCGGGGGGGATCCCTACAATGAGCAGTTCTTC.

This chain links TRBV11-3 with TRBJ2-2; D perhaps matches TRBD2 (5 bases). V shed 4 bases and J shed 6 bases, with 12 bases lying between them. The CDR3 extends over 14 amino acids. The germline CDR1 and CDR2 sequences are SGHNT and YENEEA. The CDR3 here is CASSSPVGAGELFF. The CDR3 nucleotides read TGTGCCAGCAGCTCACCTGTCGGGGCCGGGGAGCTGTTTTTT.

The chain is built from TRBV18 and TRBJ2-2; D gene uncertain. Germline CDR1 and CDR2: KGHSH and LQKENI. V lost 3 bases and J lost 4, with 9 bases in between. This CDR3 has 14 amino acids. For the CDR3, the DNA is TGTGCCAGCTCACCTCTCGACACCACCGGGGAGCTGTTTTTT. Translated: CASSPLDTTGELFF.

The CDR3 nucleotides read TGTGCCTGGAGTAAGGGGGCGAGGGATTCACCCCTCCACTTT. Translating gives CAWSKGARDSPLHF. J is TRBJ1-6 and V is TRBV30; 7 bases are shared with TRBD1. The CDR3 is 14 residues long. V dropped 2 bases and J dropped 8; count of bases not matched to a gene: 6. Germline CDR1 is GTSNPN and CDR2 is SVGIG (reference sequence).

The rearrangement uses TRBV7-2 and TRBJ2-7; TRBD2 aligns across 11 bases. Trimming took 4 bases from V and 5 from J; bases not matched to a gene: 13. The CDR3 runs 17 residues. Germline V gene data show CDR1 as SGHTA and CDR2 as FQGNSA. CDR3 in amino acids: CASSSPSGGIRTNEQYF. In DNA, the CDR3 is TGTGCCAGCAGCTCTCCTAGCGGGGGGATTCGCACTAACGAGCAGTACTTC. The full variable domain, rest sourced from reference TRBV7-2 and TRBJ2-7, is GAGVSQSPSNKVTEKGKDVELRCDPISGHTALYWYRQSLGQGLEFLIYFQGNSAPDKSGLPSDRFSAERTGGSVSTLTIQRTQQEDSAVYLCASSSPSGGIRTNEQYFGPGTRLTVT.

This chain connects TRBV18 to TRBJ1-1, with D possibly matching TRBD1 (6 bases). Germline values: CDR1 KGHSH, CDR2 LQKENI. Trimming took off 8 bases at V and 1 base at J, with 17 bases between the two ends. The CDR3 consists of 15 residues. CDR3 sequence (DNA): TGTGCCAGCACTCAGGGTGGGACACAGAACACTGAAGCTTTCTTT. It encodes CASTQGGTQNTEAFF.

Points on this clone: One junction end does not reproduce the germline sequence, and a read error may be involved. CDR3 loop: CASSLGQGNSALHF. The CDR3 DNA is TGTGCCAGCAGCCTGGGACAGGGGAATTCAGCCCTCCACTTT. This chain links TRBV7-9 with TRBJ1-6; 10 nucleotides agree with TRBD1. Germline assignment: CDR1 SEHNR and CDR2 FQNEAQ (reference sequence). The CDR3 consists of 14 residues.

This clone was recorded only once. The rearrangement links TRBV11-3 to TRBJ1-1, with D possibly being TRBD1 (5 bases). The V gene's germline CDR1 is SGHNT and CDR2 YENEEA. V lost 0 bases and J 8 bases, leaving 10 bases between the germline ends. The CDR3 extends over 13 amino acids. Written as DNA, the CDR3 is TGTGCCAGCAGCTTAGAATCCAGGGAAGAAGCTTTCTTT. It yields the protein CASSLESREEAFF.

The CDR3 DNA reads as TGTGCCAGCAGCCAAGCTAGCGGGGGGGCCGGGGCAGATACGCAGTATTTT. This sequence encodes CASSQASGGAGADTQYF. This rearrangement joins TRBV3-1 (or the pseudogene TRBV3-2) to TRBJ2-3; 12 nucleotides align to TRBD2. CDR1 is LGHDT and CDR2 is YNNKEL in the germline V gene (reference sequence). The CDR3 runs to 17 residues. V was pared by 1 base and J by 4 bases, with 6 bases of the junction left unmatched.

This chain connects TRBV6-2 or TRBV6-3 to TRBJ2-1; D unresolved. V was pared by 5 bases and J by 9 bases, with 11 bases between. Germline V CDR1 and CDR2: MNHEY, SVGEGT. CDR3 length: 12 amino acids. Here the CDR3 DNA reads TGTGCCAGCAGTGAGTTTACTGGTGAGCAGTTCTTC. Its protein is CASSEFTGEQFF.

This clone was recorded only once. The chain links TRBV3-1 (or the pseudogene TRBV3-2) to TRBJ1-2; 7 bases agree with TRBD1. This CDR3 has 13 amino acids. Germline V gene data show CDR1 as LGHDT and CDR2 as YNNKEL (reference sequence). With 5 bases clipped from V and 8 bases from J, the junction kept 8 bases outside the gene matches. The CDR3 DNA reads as TGTGCCAGCAGCTTTCGTCAGGGGGGAGGCTACACCTTC. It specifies CASSFRQGGGYTF.

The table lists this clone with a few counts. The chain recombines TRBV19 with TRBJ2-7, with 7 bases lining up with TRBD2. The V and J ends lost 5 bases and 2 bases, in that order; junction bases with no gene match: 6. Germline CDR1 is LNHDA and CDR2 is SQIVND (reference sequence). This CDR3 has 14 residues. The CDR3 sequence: CASSPRTRTYEQYF. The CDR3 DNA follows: TGTGCCAGTAGTCCCCGGACTAGGACCTACGAGCAGTACTTC.

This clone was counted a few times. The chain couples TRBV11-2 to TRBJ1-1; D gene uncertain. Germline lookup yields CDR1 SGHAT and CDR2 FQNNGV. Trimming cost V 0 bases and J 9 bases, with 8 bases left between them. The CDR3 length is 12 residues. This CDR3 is CASSLEVSKAFF. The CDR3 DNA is TGTGCCAGCAGCTTAGAAGTTTCTAAAGCTTTCTTT.

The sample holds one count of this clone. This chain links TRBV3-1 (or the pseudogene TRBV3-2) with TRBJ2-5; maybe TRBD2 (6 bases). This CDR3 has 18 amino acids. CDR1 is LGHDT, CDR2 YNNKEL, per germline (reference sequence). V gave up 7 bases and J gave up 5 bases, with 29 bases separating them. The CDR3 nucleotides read TGTGCCAGCAAGAACGAGTACTCGGCGGCGGGAAGGTTCGAGACCCAGTACTTC. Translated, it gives CASKNEYSAAGRFETQYF.

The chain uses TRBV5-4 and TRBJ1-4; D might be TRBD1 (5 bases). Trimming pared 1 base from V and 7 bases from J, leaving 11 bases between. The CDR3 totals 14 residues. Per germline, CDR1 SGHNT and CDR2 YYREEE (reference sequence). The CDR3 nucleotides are TGTGCCAGCAGCTTGCAGCAGGGTGGTGAAAAACTGTTTTTT. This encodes CASSLQQGGEKLFF.

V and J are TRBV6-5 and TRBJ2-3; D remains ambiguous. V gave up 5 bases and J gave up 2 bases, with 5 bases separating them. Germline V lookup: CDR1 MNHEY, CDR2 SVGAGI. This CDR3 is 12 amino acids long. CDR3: CASSMYTDTQYF. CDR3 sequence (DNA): TGTGCCAGCAGTATGTACACAGATACGCAGTATTTT.

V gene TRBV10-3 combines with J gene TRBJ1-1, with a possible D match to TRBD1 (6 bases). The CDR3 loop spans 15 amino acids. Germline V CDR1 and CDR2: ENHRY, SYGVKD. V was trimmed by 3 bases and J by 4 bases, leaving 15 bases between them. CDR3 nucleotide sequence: TGTGCCATCAGTGATCCGGGGGGCAGTGGCACTGAAGCTTTCTTT. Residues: CAISDPGGSGTEAFF.

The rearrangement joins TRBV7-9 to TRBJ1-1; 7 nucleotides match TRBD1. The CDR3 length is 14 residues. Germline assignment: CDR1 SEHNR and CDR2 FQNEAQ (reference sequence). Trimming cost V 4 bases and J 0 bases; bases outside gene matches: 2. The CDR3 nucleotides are TGTGCCAGCAGCTCCGGACAGGTGAACACTGAAGCTTTCTTT. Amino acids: CASSSGQVNTEAFF.

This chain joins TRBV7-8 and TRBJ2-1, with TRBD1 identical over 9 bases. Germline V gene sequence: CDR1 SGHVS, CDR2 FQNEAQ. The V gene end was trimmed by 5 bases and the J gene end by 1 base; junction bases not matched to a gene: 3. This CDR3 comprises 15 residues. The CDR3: CASSRDRGSYNEQFF. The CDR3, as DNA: TGTGCCAGCAGCCGAGACAGGGGGTCCTACAATGAGCAGTTCTTC.

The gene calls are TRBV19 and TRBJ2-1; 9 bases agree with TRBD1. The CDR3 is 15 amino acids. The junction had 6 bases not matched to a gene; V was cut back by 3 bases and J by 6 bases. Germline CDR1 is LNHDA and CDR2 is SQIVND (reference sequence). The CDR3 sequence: CASSMRDRDANEQFF. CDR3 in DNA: TGTGCCAGTAGTATGCGGGACAGGGACGCCAATGAGCAGTTCTTC.

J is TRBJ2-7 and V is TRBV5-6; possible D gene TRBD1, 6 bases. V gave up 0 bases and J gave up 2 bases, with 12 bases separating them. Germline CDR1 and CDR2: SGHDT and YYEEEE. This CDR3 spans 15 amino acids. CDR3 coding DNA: TGTGCCAGCAGCTTGGAACAGGGCTTGGCCTACGAGCAGTACTTC. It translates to CASSLEQGLAYEQYF.

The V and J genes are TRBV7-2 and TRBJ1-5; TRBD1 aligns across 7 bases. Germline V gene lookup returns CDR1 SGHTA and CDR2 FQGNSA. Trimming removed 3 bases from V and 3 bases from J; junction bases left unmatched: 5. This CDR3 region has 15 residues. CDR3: CASSFQGGDNQPQHF. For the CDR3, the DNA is TGTGCCAGCAGCTTTCAGGGGGGTGACAATCAGCCCCAGCATTTT.

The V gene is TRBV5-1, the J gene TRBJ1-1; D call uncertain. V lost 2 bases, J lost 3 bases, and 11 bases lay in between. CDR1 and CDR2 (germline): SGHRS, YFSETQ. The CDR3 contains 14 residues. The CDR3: CASSFDIGDTEAFF. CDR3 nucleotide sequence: TGCGCCAGCAGCTTCGACATAGGTGACACTGAAGCTTTCTTT.

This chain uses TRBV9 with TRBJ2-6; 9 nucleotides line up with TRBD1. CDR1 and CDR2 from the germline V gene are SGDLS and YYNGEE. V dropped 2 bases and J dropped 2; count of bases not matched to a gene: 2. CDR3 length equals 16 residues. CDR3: CASSVRTGAGANVLTF. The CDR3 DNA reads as TGTGCCAGCAGCGTTCGGACAGGGGCTGGGGCCAACGTCCTGACTTTC.

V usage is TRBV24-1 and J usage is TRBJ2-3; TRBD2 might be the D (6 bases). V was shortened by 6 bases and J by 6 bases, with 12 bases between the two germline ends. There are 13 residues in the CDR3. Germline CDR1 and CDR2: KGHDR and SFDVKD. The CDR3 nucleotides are TGTGCCACCAGTTCGGACTATCGGGATACGCAGTATTTT. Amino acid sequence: CATSSDYRDTQYF.